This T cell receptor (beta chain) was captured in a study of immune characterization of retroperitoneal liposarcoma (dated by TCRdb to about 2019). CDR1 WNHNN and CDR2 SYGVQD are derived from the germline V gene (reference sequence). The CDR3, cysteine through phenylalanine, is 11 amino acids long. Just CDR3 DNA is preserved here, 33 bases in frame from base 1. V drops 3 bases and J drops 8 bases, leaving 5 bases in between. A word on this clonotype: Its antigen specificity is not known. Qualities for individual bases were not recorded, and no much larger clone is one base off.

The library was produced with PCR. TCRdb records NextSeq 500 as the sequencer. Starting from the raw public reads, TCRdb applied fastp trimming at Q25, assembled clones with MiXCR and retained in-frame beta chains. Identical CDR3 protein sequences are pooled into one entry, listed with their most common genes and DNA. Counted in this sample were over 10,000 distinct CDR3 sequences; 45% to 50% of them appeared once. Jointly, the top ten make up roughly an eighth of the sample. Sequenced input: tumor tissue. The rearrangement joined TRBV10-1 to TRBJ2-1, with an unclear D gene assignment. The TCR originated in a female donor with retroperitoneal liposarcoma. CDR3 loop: CASSDGYEQFF. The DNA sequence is TGCGCCAGCAGTGACGGCTATGAGCAGTTCTTC.